What follows describes a single TCR beta chain. This receptor's antigen is unknown. There are no base qualities to consult, and no much larger clone falls within one base. A second Seattle source provided samples from volunteer blood donors who had recovered from COVID-19. Collaborating institutions collected whole blood in K2EDTA tubes following their own protocols. For TCRbeta analysis, collaborators shipped samples as frozen whole blood, isolated PBMCs, or DNA extracted from either of those sample types. These data belong to a study of blood T cell repertoires in COVID-19 (dated by TCRdb to about 2020). About the investigation overall: Samples covering the acute and convalescent phases of COVID-19 were provided by collaborators in the United States, Italy and Spain. Samples came from the ongoing ImmuneRACE study (first 160 participants) plus 1,254 subjects from 6 global collaborators. Where available, HLA class I and class II types were obtained from metadata supplied by the sample provider rather than from assay-based typing. Sample metadata almost always included a de-identified subject ID, COVID-19 status, age in years and sex. The dataset comprised deeply sampled blood TCRbeta repertoires from subjects exposed to, actively infected with, or recovered from COVID-19. The repertoires were released in a freely available public database intended as a resource for research on the immune response to SARS-CoV-2. The material from the prospective study consisted of cDNA or gDNA derived from T cells, B-cell-depleted T cells, or PBMCs.

The immunoSEQ Assay, a bias-controlled multiplex PCR, was used to amplify TCRbeta CDR3 regions from genomic DNA. Turning to the authors' computational methods: Within the assay, amplification of reference gene primers was used to estimate how many nucleated cells each sample contained. To quantify the absolute abundance of each unique TCRbeta CDR3 rearrangement, sequence reads were collapsed and filtered. For each sample, productive Simpson clonality was calculated by taking the square root of Simpson's diversity index across productive rearrangements. Not all clones reach the TCRdb copy of this immuneACCESS table, which keeps in-frame sequences only. Checked studies attribute under half of the gap to unresolved V genes and leave the rest unexplained. Clonal size and the V and J genes are those of that table, whereas D and trimming came from the DNA. In all, the sample holds hundreds of thousands of clones, and 88% of those were seen once. The leading ten clones occupy 2% to 2.5% of the sample.

Overall study outcomes, separate from this receptor: The amount of clinical and demographic metadata varied by source and participant and was provided uncurated.

V lost 2 bases and J lost 2 bases, and the count of bases not matched to a germline gene is 4. There are 17 amino acids in the CDR3, from cysteine to phenylalanine inclusive. The only DNA kept is the CDR3, 51 bases in frame from the first base. According to the germline V gene, CDR1 reads SGHNT and CDR2 reads YENEEA. This clonotype was sampled from a woman aged 40 to 50 who had recovered from COVID-19. The sequenced material came from peripheral blood. The sequence links TRBV11-3 to TRBJ2-3; 13 bases in between match TRBD2. The DNA reads as follows: TGTGCCAGCAGCTTACAACTAGCGGGAGGGTCCACAGATACGCAGTATTTT. It translates to CASSLQLAGGSTDTQYF.